This TCR beta chain was retrieved from a study of CD8 T cells in Susac syndrome (dated by TCRdb to the late 2010s). Broadly, across the study: The study used repertoire sequencing to test whether antigen drove CD8+ T cell activation and differentiation in Susac syndrome. The clonality of the CD8+ T cell repertoire was compared across about 12 healthy donors, some 14 Susac syndrome patients and around 16 multiple sclerosis patients. What the authors observed across the whole study: The TCR sequencing and HLA analysis was acknowledged to have included a relatively small number of individuals.

Peripheral blood CD8+ and CD4+ T cells from healthy donors, Susac syndrome patients and multiple sclerosis patients were profiled using high-throughput TCR beta sequencing. The multiple sclerosis controls were treatment-naive patients who had stable or active relapsing-remitting disease and met the revised McDonald criteria. Bulk CD8+ and CD4+ T cells were purified by magnetic negative isolation, while CD8+ TEMRA cells were enriched using FACS. Blood was collected in EDTA tubes and processed within 24 hours, with PBMCs isolated through density gradient centrifugation. PBMCs intended for TCR sequencing were cryopreserved in liquid nitrogen and thawed later in a water bath at 37 degrees C. The sorted or isolated CD4+, CD8+ and CD8+ TEMRA cells had a purity of 90% or higher. This clonotype occurred once. The antigen it recognizes is unknown. Per-base quality was not reported, and no clone a single base away is much larger than it. One read is thin evidence.

CDR3 length: 15 amino acids, cysteine to phenylalanine. The entry retains the CDR3 DNA only, 45 bases that are in frame from base 1. V is trimmed back by 7 bases and J by 3 bases, and the junction contains 13 bases that no gene match accounts for. CDR1 and CDR2 were assigned from the germline V gene as SGDLS and YYNGEE. RNA was extracted using the RNeasy kit, and 0.5 to 1 microgram was reverse transcribed with random hexamers. The immunoSEQ multiplex PCR assay, covering 54 Vbeta and 13 Jbeta segments, was used to amplify TCR beta CDR3 regions. To correct PCR amplification bias, a synthetic template baseline was used for both primer optimization and computational correction. The authors processed their data as follows. Only productive sequences were kept, with reads annotated to V, D and J genes according to IMGT and analyzed in immunoSEQ Analyzer. To calculate clonality, Shannon entropy was normalized by log2 of the number of productive unique sequences and then subtracted from one. For each patient and control, public and private clones were evaluated within the 100 most prevalent clones. A clone was defined as Susac-specific if it was absent from the healthy and MS cohorts, from roughly 1,000 published viral clones and from other ImmuneACCESS disease sequences. TCRdb reworked the public reads: Q25 trimming with fastp, MiXCR clone assembly, productive beta chains retained. Every distinct CDR3 protein forms one entry, paired with its most common genes and DNA. These V and J calls are TCRdb output, not the study's own analysis. Counted in this sample were around 220,000 distinct CDR3 sequences; 92% of them appeared once. About 0.13% of the sample is held by the ten biggest clonotypes.

This TCR was recovered from a human donor with multiple sclerosis. Sequencing was done on a sample of CD8+ T cells from PBMCs. The chain employs TRBV9 and TRBJ2-7, with 7 bases in between that match TRBD2. The CDR3 in this case is CASARTAGTIYEQYF. The DNA is TGTGCCAGCGCGAGAACAGCGGGGACCATCTACGAGCAGTACTTC.